This T cell receptor (beta chain) came from a study of identical twins. Study-level findings and limits: Excess sharing by twins proved weaker in beta out-of-frame sequences.

This clonotype appeared many times. Its antigen is unidentified. The CDR3 length is 13 residues. In germline, CDR1 is SGHTA, CDR2 FQGNSA. Between the trimmed V and J ends, which lost 0 bases and 6 bases, there was a span of 9 bases. In TCRdb, the 5' RACE reads were re-called with MiXCR into one record per CDR3 protein. The profile covers 350,000 to 450,000 distinct CDR3 sequences, with approximately 18% appearing a single time and roughly an eighth taken by the ten largest. The sequence derives from a man aged 45-65 years in good health. V and J are TRBV7-2 and TRBJ2-7; D is perhaps TRBD2 (5 bases). The sequenced sample consisted of naive T cells sorted from blood. In nucleotides, the CDR3 is TGTGCCAGCAGCTTAGCGGGAGTCGGCGAGCAGTACTTC. This translates into CASSLAGVGEQYF.